This T cell receptor beta chain was recovered during a study of Ad26.COV2.S vaccination and SARS-CoV-2 variants (dated by TCRdb to about 2021). The study in broad terms: TCRbeta repertoire sequencing was used to assess the specificity and breadth of SARS-CoV-2-reactive T cell receptors after Ad26.COV2.S vaccination. The TCR-sequenced set comprised about 30 samples: some 19 Ad26.COV2.S vaccine recipients, 5 placebo recipients and 8 SARS-CoV-2 convalescent individuals. The study at large found these results: After vaccination, substantial breadth of spike-specific CD8+ and CD4+ T cell responses was reported. Comparable non-spike TCR breadth was observed between vaccine and placebo recipients, consistent with only spike being contained in the vaccine. Ad26.COV2.S recipients had higher spike-specific TCR breadth than placebo recipients (P = 0.0014). It was noted by the authors that total T cell responses may have been underestimated by the TCR breadth and depth analyses.

Including the terminal cysteine and phenylalanine, the CDR3 comprises 15 residues. Only the CDR3 DNA is retained, 45 bases long and in frame from the first base. Trimming costs V 4 bases and J 4 bases, and their ends lie 15 bases apart. CDR1 and CDR2, per the germline V gene, are KGHDR and SFDVKD. As regards this clone: The specificity of this receptor is unknown. The sample holds no much larger clone one base away, and base qualities are not on file.

The immunoSEQ Assay was the method used to sequence TCRbeta CDR3 regions. After extraction, genomic DNA underwent amplification by bias-controlled multiplex PCR, followed by high-throughput sequencing. The study's own analysis went as follows. To quantify the absolute abundance of every unique TCRbeta CDR3 region, sequences were collapsed and filtered. Usable DNA was measured by amplifying reference genes present in all nucleated cells, and TCRbeta template counts were normalized to that usable DNA to estimate T cell fraction. Repertoire TCRs were annotated as SARS-CoV-2-specific by exact matching of V gene, CDR3 amino acid sequence and J gene to a known reactive TCR set. The reference SARS-CoV-2 TCR set was derived from MIRA and filtered for enrichment in COVID-19-positive ImmuneCODE repertoires, a step that removed public or cross-reactive TCRs. Drawing on the MIRA antigens, annotated TCRs were analysed further at the level of specific ORF or position within ORF. Breadth was defined as the number of annotated unique rearrangements divided by the total number of unique productive rearrangements, and depth was defined as the summed frequency of the annotated unique rearrangements. TCR breadth was compared between groups using two-sided Wilcoxon rank-sum tests. This is the immuneACCESS table as TCRdb keeps it, with only in-frame sequences that have V and J called. A part of the clones is gone; compared with another copy, unresolved V genes explain less than half, and the rest is unexplained. V, J and clone size were drawn from that table, and D and trimming were deduced from the DNA. In all, the sample holds over 90,000 clones, and over 70% of those were seen once. The leading ten clones occupy approximately 15% of the sample.

What this sample's time point label stands for: individuals recovered from natural SARS-CoV-2 infection. This clonotype was obtained from a human donor who had recovered from COVID-19. The chain is encoded by TRBV24-1 joined to TRBJ1-1, with the D gene not confidently named. Source: peripheral blood, taken after recovery from COVID-19. The CDR3 loop reads CATSEAGALGTEAFF. The sequenced DNA is TGTGCCACCAGTGAGGCAGGAGCGTTGGGCACTGAAGCTTTCTTT.